The entry below describes one TCR beta chain. This clone was recorded a few times. Its recognized antigen is unknown. Qualities for individual bases were not recorded, and no much larger clone is one base off. The data are from a study of blood T cell repertoires in COVID-19 (TCRdb year 2020). Notes on the research overall: Collaborator samples came from the United States, Italy and Spain and covered acute and convalescent phases of COVID-19. Where available, HLA class I and class II types were obtained from metadata supplied by the sample provider rather than from assay-based typing. Nearly every sample came with metadata listing a de-identified subject ID, COVID-19 status, age in years and sex. Samples came from the ongoing ImmuneRACE study (first 160 participants) plus 1,254 subjects from 6 global collaborators. The dataset comprised deeply sampled blood TCRbeta repertoires from subjects exposed to, actively infected with, or recovered from COVID-19. The prospective study material was composed of cDNA or gDNA derived from T cells, B-cell-depleted T cells, or PBMCs. The repertoires were released in a freely available public database meant as a resource for research on the immune response to SARS-CoV-2.

Collaborating institutions collected whole blood in K2EDTA tubes following their own protocols. For TCRbeta analysis, collaborators shipped samples as frozen whole blood, isolated PBMCs, or DNA extracted from either of those sample types. TCRbeta CDR3 regions were amplified from genomic DNA using the immunoSEQ Assay, a bias-controlled multiplex PCR. The paper's processing steps were these. The number of nucleated cells in each sample was estimated from the amplification of reference gene primers within the assay. To quantify the absolute abundance of each unique TCRbeta CDR3 rearrangement, sequence reads were collapsed and filtered. For each sample, productive Simpson clonality was calculated by taking the square root of Simpson's diversity index across productive rearrangements. TCRdb obtained this table from immuneACCESS and retained in-frame rearrangements with V and J assigned. These tables miss some clones; where compared with another copy, unresolved V genes account for less than half of the shortfall, and the remainder is unexplained. For V, J and clone size, that table is used; D and trimming come from the DNA. This sample is represented by 200,000 or so clones; 70% to 90% of them were singletons. 2.1% of the sample is in the top ten clones.

Overall study results and their limits: Clinical and demographic metadata were provided uncurated, with the amount varying by source and participant.

CDR1 is given as ENHRY and CDR2 as SYGVKD, both from the germline V gene. Here V drops 2 bases and J drops 5 bases, and the junction holds 14 bases not matched to any gene. The cysteine opens and the phenylalanine closes a CDR3 of 18 amino acids. This entry keeps only the CDR3 DNA: 54 bases, framed from base 1. The sequenced material came from peripheral blood. This TCR came from a man between 65 and 85 years old with active or convalescent COVID-19. Here the chain combines TRBV10-3 and TRBJ2-1, with 8 junctional bases fitting TRBD2. The CDR3 reads as follows: CAISERDISGTRDNEQFF. The nucleotides read TGTGCCATCAGTGAGCGGGATATTTCCGGGACTAGAGACAATGAGCAGTTCTTC.